The 28 T cell receptor beta chains in this list originate from one sample, sequenced in a study of OX40 agonist ivuxolimab in advanced cancers. This table comes from immunoSEQ multiplex PCR, and its TCRdb copy is limited to in-frame clones, with some not included. The sample yields 30,000 to 45,000 clones, 82% seen once. This material consisted of CD4+ or CD8+ T cells sorted from blood, taken in a trial of the OX40 agonist ivuxolimab. Every receptor here comes from an adult with an advanced solid tumor such as melanoma, head and neck, liver or kidney cancer.

V and J are TRBV7-9 and TRBJ2-2; D is uncertain. V lost 5 bases and J 2 bases, leaving 12 bases between the germline ends. Germline V gene data show CDR1 as SEHNR and CDR2 as FQNEAQ (reference sequence). The CDR3 runs 15 residues. The CDR3 sequence is CASSQPERNTGELFF. The DNA of the CDR3 is TGTGCCAGCAGCCAACCGGAGAGAAACACCGGGGAGCTGTTTTTT.

This chain connects TRBV28 to TRBJ1-1, with D uncertain. The length of the CDR3 is 11 residues. V was clipped by 7 bases and J by 6 bases, with 9 bases between them. Per germline, CDR1 MDHEN and CDR2 SYDVKM. CDR3 nucleotide sequence: TGTGCCAGCACACAGTGGCCTGAAGCTTTCTTT. It specifies CASTQWPEAFF.

The chain uses TRBV6-5 and TRBJ2-1, with a weak D call TRBD2 (6 bases). V lost 2 bases, J lost 3 bases, and 8 bases lay in between. The germline CDR1 and CDR2 sequences are MNHEY and SVGAGI. The length of the CDR3 is 14 residues. The CDR3 DNA reads as TGTGCCAGCAGTTACCGGGGGAACTACAATGAGCAGTTCTTC. Translation: CASSYRGNYNEQFF.

In DNA form, the CDR3 reads TGTGCCAGCATCAGGCCGGGACAGTACTACGAGCAGTACTTC. It is translated as CASIRPGQYYEQYF. This chain uses TRBV11-3 with TRBJ2-7; TRBD1 agrees at 7 bases. V shed 7 bases, J shed 3 bases, and the junction held 9 bases outside the gene matches. There are 14 residues in the CDR3. Germline lookup yields CDR1 SGHNT and CDR2 YENEEA.

The J gene is TRBJ2-7, the V gene TRBV6-5; D unresolved. The CDR3 loop spans 14 amino acids. The ends were cut back, 4 bases at V and 0 bases at J, with 10 bases in the middle. CDR1 and CDR2 (germline): MNHEY, SVGAGI. The CDR3 DNA sequence: TGTGCCAGCAGTTCGACCGCGAGCTCCTACGAGCAGTACTTC. It codes for CASSSTASSYEQYF.

The V and J genes are TRBV11-2 and TRBJ1-2, with a weak D call TRBD1 (6 bases). Per the germline V gene, CDR1 is SGHAT and CDR2 is FQNNGV. Deletions cut 0 bases from V and 11 bases from J, with 19 bases between. This CDR3 is 15 amino acids long. The CDR3 protein is CASSLDPGALLGYTF. The DNA of the CDR3 is TGTGCCAGCAGCTTAGACCCAGGGGCGCTTCTTGGGTACACCTTC.

CDR3 DNA sequence: TGTGCCAGCAGGGACGGACAGGGCTATCAGCCCCAGCATTTT. Translation gives CASRDGQGYQPQHF. This chain joins TRBV2 and TRBJ1-5; TRBD1 matches at 8 bases. CDR1 and CDR2 (germline): SNHLY, FYNNEI. The CDR3 consists of 14 residues. Losses at the gene ends were 6 bases for V and 5 bases for J; bases not matched to a gene: 6.

The chain is built from TRBV19 and TRBJ1-6; D remains ambiguous. Germline V lookup: CDR1 LNHDA, CDR2 SQIVND (reference sequence). The CDR3 is made up of 13 amino acids. Trimming shortened V by 4 bases and J by 14 bases, and 15 bases separated the two germline ends. The DNA of the CDR3 is TGTGCCAGTAGTAGTGGGCCTCCTAAAGCCCTCCACTTT. Translated: CASSSGPPKALHF.

This chain connects TRBV5-5 to TRBJ1-5, with D maybe TRBD1 (6 bases). CDR3 length equals 17 residues. Germline V gene sequence: CDR1 SGHKS, CDR2 YYEKEE (reference sequence). The ends were cut back, 2 bases at V and 4 bases at J, with 19 bases in the middle. The CDR3 region has the DNA TGTGCCAGCAGCTTTTCGTCTAGCGGACAGCGAAATCAGCCCCAGCATTTT. Protein sequence: CASSFSSSGQRNQPQHF. The variable domain in full, completed from reference TRBV5-5 and TRBJ1-5, reads DAGVTQSPTHLIKTRGQQVTLRCSPISGHKSVSWYQQVLGQGPQFIFQYYEKEERGRGNFPDRFSARQFPNYSSELNVNALLLGDSALYLCASSFSSSGQRNQPQHFGDGTRLSIL.

The genes are TRBV11-2 and TRBJ2-7; D not certain. CDR3 length equals 12 residues. V was pared by 6 bases and J by 1 base, with 7 bases between. CDR1 is SGHAT, CDR2 FQNNGV, per germline. CDR3 sequence: CASSHISYEQYF. DNA of the CDR3: TGTGCCAGCAGTCATATATCCTACGAGCAGTACTTC.

This clone has just one count. V gene TRBV6-1 combines with J gene TRBJ2-7, with a weak D call TRBD1 (5 bases). The CDR3 runs 13 residues. V was trimmed by 8 bases and J by 3 bases, leaving 14 bases between them. Germline V gene sequence: CDR1 MNHNS, CDR2 SASEGT. The CDR3 region is CASGKGHDYEQYF. CDR3 DNA sequence: TGTGCCAGCGGAAAAGGACACGACTACGAGCAGTACTTC.

This clone is a singleton in its sample. This chain links TRBV2 with TRBJ2-3; 10 bases are shared with TRBD2. Germline V gene data show CDR1 as SNHLY and CDR2 as FYNNEI. The V segment lost 10 bases and the J segment 5 bases; nucleotides outside the gene matches: 3. The CDR3 is 12 residues long. CDR3: CATRLAGDTQYF. CDR3 DNA: TGTGCCACCCGACTAGCGGGAGATACGCAGTATTTT.

CDR3 nucleotides: TGTGCCAGCAGCCCCATGGCCGGTCGCGAGACCCAGTACTTC. The encoded protein is CASSPMAGRETQYF. The chain recombines TRBV14 with TRBJ2-5; no clear D. Deletions cut 4 bases from V and 5 bases from J, with 14 bases between. This CDR3 has 14 amino acids. The germline V gene has CDR1 SGHDN and CDR2 FVKESK.

V and J are TRBV16 and TRBJ1-5; D is unclear. Per germline, CDR1 KGHSY and CDR2 FQNENV. Deletions cut 3 bases from V and 0 bases from J, with 6 bases between. This CDR3 has 14 residues. The CDR3 reads CASSQGNSNQPQHF. CDR3 in DNA: TGTGCCAGCAGCCAGGGTAATAGCAATCAGCCCCAGCATTTT. The full variable domain, in which reference TRBV16 and TRBJ1-5 provide the parts outside the CDR3, is GEEVAQTPKHLVRGEGQKAKLYCAPIKGHSYVFWYQQVLKNEFKFLISFQNENVFDETGMPKERFSAKCLPNSPCSLEIQATKLEDSAVYFCASSQGNSNQPQHFGDGTRLSIL.

The CDR3 nucleotides are TGTGCCAGCAAAGGACTAGCGGGGAGCTCCTACAATGAGCAGTTCTTC. Translated, it gives CASKGLAGSSYNEQFF. The chain is built from TRBV6-6 and TRBJ2-1, with TRBD2 matching 12 bases. Per germline, CDR1 MNHNY and CDR2 SVGAGI (reference sequence). The CDR3 has 16 residues. With V trimmed by 7 bases and J by 0 bases, 4 bases remained unmatched.

This sequence joins TRBV19 and TRBJ2-3, with D perhaps matching TRBD1 (5 bases). With 3 bases removed from V and 3 bases from J, the gap between germline ends came to 13 bases. Germline lookup yields CDR1 LNHDA and CDR2 SQIVND (reference sequence). CDR3 length: 15 amino acids. The CDR3 reads CASSMDTAETDTQYF. The CDR3 DNA sequence: TGTGCCAGTAGTATGGACACGGCGGAGACAGATACGCAGTATTTT.

This clone is labeled medium-sized. The chain uses TRBV7-9 and TRBJ2-7; D ambiguous. V lost 4 bases and J lost 2, with 9 bases in between. Per germline, CDR1 SEHNR and CDR2 FQNEAQ (reference sequence). CDR3 length: 13 residues. CDR3: CASSSKGPYEQYF. The CDR3 DNA reads as TGTGCCAGCAGCTCTAAAGGGCCCTACGAGCAGTACTTC.

V and J are TRBV6-1 and TRBJ2-7, with 8 nucleotides matching TRBD2. Germline CDR1 MNHNS, CDR2 SASEGT. V shed 6 bases and J 3 bases; nucleotides not matched to a gene: 10. The CDR3 contains 15 residues. For the CDR3, the DNA is TGTGCCAGCAGGGGGGGTCAAGCGGGAGTCTACGAGCAGTACTTC. This translates into CASRGGQAGVYEQYF.

The chain carries TRBV5-4 and TRBJ2-1; D unclear. CDR3 length: 13 residues. V was trimmed by 3 bases and J by 8 bases, leaving 12 bases between them. Germline assignment: CDR1 SGHNT and CDR2 YYREEE (reference sequence). The CDR3 region is CASSSLGSDEQFF. The CDR3 DNA is TGTGCCAGCAGCTCACTCGGGTCCGATGAGCAGTTCTTC.

The chain links TRBV2 to TRBJ2-2; no clear D gene. CDR1 SNHLY and CDR2 FYNNEI come from the germline V gene. The CDR3 sequence is 17 residues long. The germline V and J ends were trimmed by 7 bases and 0 bases, with 18 bases remaining between them. The CDR3 DNA is TGTGCCAGCACCCGAAAACGGCCATCCCCGAACACCGGGGAGCTGTTTTTT. Amino acids: CASTRKRPSPNTGELFF.

This clone was counted between two and nine times. V usage is TRBV6-1 and J usage is TRBJ1-1; D unclear. This CDR3 region has 14 residues. V dropped 4 bases and J dropped 5 bases, with 14 bases sitting between them. CDR1 is MNHNS and CDR2 is SASEGT in the germline V gene. The CDR3 reads CASSGFGGSTEAFF. The CDR3 bases are TGTGCCAGCAGTGGATTCGGAGGGTCTACTGAAGCTTTCTTT.

The chain recombines TRBV19 with TRBJ1-6; D uncertain. From germline, CDR1 is LNHDA and CDR2 SQIVND (reference sequence). The V end lost 8 bases, the J end lost 4 bases, and 6 bases lay between the germline ends. The CDR3 totals 12 residues. This CDR3 reads CASGQYNSPLHF. In nucleotides, the CDR3 is TGTGCCAGTGGGCAGTATAATTCACCCCTCCACTTT.

This chain joins TRBV19 and TRBJ2-2, with 8 bases lining up with TRBD1. The length of the CDR3 is 16 residues. The germline CDR1 and CDR2 sequences are LNHDA and SQIVND (reference sequence). Germline trimming cut 5 bases from V and 1 base from J; bases unmatched to any gene: 6. The CDR3 reads CASSHRGTGNTGELFF. The CDR3, as DNA: TGTGCCAGTAGTCACCGTGGGACAGGGAACACCGGGGAGCTGTTTTTT.

This clone was recorded a few times. This sequence joins TRBV10-2 and TRBJ2-5; 11 bases map to TRBD2. The CDR3 sequence is 15 residues long. From germline, CDR1 is WSHSY and CDR2 SAAADI. Trimming cost V 8 bases and J 2 bases; bases outside gene matches: 7. DNA for the CDR3: TGCGCCAGCGGTTGGACTAGCGGGTCTCAAGAGACCCAGTACTTC. It codes for CASGWTSGSQETQYF.

The chain couples TRBV7-9 to TRBJ2-7; D uncertain. The germline V and J ends were trimmed by 1 base and 9 bases, with 10 bases remaining between them. The V gene's germline CDR1 is SEHNR and CDR2 FQNEAQ (reference sequence). The CDR3 contains 12 residues. CDR3 amino acids: CASSLGALAQYF. The CDR3 bases are TGTGCCAGCAGCTTAGGGGCCCTCGCGCAGTACTTC.

The V and J genes are TRBV10-3 and TRBJ2-7; D gene ambiguous. The germline gives CDR1 ENHRY, CDR2 SYGVKD. Trimming cost V 5 bases and J 3 bases, with 8 bases left between them. This CDR3 has 12 amino acids. For the CDR3, the DNA is TGTGCCATCAGTCCGGACGGCTACGAGCAGTACTTC. Protein product: CAISPDGYEQYF.

The chain uses TRBV25-1 and TRBJ1-6, with D possibly matching TRBD1 (5 bases). CDR1 and CDR2 (germline): MGHDK, SYGVNS. This CDR3 spans 15 amino acids. V lost 3 bases and J 8 bases, leaving 14 bases between the germline ends. The CDR3 region has the DNA TGTGCCAGCAGTGAGAGCGACAGTCCCCATTCACCCCTCCACTTT. Protein product: CASSESDSPHSPLHF. The complete variable domain, with remaining parts taken from reference TRBV25-1 and TRBJ1-6, reads EADIYQTPRYLVIGTGKKITLECSQTMGHDKMYWYQQDPGMELHLIHYSYGVNSTEKGDLSSESTVSRIRTEHFPLTLESARPSHTSQYLCASSESDSPHSPLHFGNGTRLTVT.

The chain combines TRBV6-5 with TRBJ1-2; no reliable D call. The CDR3 extends over 15 amino acids. The ends were cut back, 0 bases at V and 0 bases at J, with 8 bases in the middle. CDR1 and CDR2 (germline): MNHEY, SVGAGI. In DNA, the CDR3 is TGTGCCAGCAGTTACTCAGGCAGGTCTAACTATGGCTACACCTTC. Translation: CASSYSGRSNYGYTF.